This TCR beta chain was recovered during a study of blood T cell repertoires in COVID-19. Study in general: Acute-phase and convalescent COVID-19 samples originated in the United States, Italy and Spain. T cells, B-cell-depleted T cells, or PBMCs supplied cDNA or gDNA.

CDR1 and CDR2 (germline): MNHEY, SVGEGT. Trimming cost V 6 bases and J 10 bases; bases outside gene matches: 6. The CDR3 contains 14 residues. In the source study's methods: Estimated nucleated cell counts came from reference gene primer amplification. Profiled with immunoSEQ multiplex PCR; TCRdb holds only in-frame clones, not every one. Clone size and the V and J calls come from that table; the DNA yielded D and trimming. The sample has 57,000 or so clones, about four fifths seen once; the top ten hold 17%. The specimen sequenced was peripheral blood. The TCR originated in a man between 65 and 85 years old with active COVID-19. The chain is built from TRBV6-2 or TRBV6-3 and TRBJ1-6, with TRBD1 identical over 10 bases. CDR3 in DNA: TGTGCCAGCAGCCCGGGGACAGGGGCATCACCCCTCCACTTT. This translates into CASSPGTGASPLHF.